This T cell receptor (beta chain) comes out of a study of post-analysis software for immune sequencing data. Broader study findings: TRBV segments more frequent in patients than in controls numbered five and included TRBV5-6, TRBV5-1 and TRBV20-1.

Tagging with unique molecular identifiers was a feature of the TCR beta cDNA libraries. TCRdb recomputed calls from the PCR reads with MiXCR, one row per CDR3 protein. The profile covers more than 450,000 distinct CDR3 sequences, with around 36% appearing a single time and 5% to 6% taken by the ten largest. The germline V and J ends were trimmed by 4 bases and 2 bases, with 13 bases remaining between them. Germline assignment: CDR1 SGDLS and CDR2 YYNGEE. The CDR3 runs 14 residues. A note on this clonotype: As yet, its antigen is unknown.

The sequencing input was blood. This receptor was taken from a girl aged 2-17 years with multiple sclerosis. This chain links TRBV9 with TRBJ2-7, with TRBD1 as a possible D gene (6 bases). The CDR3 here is CASSPQGLAYEQYF. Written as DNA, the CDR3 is TGTGCCAGCAGCCCTCAGGGGCTGGCCTACGAGCAGTACTTC.